One and the same sample provided the 16 T cell receptor beta chains below, sequenced in a study of cytomegalovirus exposure and HLA in healthy donors. Data came from immunoSEQ multiplex PCR; TCRdb stores just in-frame clones and leaves some out. The sample includes around 200,000 clones, approximately 83% of them seen just once. The sample taken for sequencing was PBMCs. The receptors here all came from a young woman in good health and CMV-seropositive.

This chain links TRBV7-2 with TRBJ1-1; no clear D. Germline loops: CDR1 SGHTA, CDR2 FQGNSA. The CDR3 is made up of 10 amino acids. V lost 9 bases, J lost 1 base, and 3 bases lay in between. As DNA, the CDR3 is TGTGCCAGTCAGAACACTGAAGCTTTCTTT. The encoded protein is CASQNTEAFF.

The CDR3 spells CASSFLAGGLDEQFF. As DNA, the CDR3 is TGTGCCAGCAGCTTCCTAGCGGGGGGGCTGGATGAGCAGTTCTTC. The J gene is TRBJ2-1, the V gene TRBV5-6; 12 nucleotides agree with TRBD2. The CDR3 is made up of 15 amino acids. The germline V gene encodes CDR1 SGHDT and CDR2 YYEEEE. The junction had 5 bases not matched to a gene; V was cut back by 2 bases and J by 8 bases.

The chain is built from TRBV7-9 and TRBJ2-4; D may be TRBD2 (7 bases). Germline V gives CDR1 SEHNR, CDR2 FQNEAQ (reference sequence). The CDR3 has 15 residues. V shed 5 bases and J shed 1 base, with 12 bases lying between them. The CDR3 bases are TGTGCCAGCAGCCAGACGGGGGGCGCCAAAAACATTCAGTACTTC. It encodes CASSQTGGAKNIQYF. Variable domain in full (rest from reference TRBV7-9 and TRBJ2-4): DTGVSQNPRHKITKRGQNVTFRCDPISEHNRLYWYRQTLGQGPEFLTYFQNEAQLEKSRLLSDRFSAERPKGSFSTLEIQRTEQGDSAMYLCASSQTGGAKNIQYFGAGTRLSVL.

The chain uses TRBV5-8 and TRBJ2-7, with 7 positions matching TRBD1. The V gene end was trimmed by 7 bases and the J gene end by 2 bases; junction bases not matched to a gene: 3. The CDR3 covers 12 residues. Germline V CDR1 and CDR2: SGHTS, YDEGEE. CDR3 loop: CASGGQAYEQYF. For the CDR3, the DNA is TGTGCCAGCGGTGGACAGGCCTACGAGCAGTACTTC.

Here the CDR3 DNA reads TGCGCCAGCAGCCAAGAGGGACAGGATGAAGCTTTCTTT. Translated: CASSQEGQDEAFF. The chain joins TRBV4-1 to TRBJ1-1; 8 positions agree with TRBD1. The V gene end was trimmed by 0 bases and the J gene end by 7 bases; junction bases not matched to a gene: 1. CDR1 MGHRA and CDR2 YSYEKL come from the germline V gene. The CDR3 totals 13 residues.

The chain carries TRBV7-9 and TRBJ1-2; D not resolved. This CDR3 spans 12 amino acids. CDR1 and CDR2 from the germline V gene are SEHNR and FQNEAQ (reference sequence). V dropped 0 bases and J dropped 8 bases, with 7 bases sitting between them. CDR3 sequence: CASSLAGVGYTF. As DNA, the CDR3 is TGTGCCAGCAGCTTAGCCGGGGTCGGCTACACCTTC.

The V call is TRBV11-3, the J call TRBJ2-5; possibly TRBD1 for D (6 bases). This CDR3 has 13 amino acids. CDR1 and CDR2 (germline): SGHNT, YENEEA. V was shortened by 5 bases and J by 2 bases, with 9 bases between the two germline ends. This CDR3 reads CASSQGTQETQYF. The DNA for the CDR3 is TGTGCCAGCAGCCAGGGGACACAAGAGACCCAGTACTTC.

This sequence joins TRBV5-5 and TRBJ2-3, with D possibly TRBD2 on 5 matching bases. Trimming pared 0 bases from V and 0 bases from J, leaving 11 bases between. This CDR3 comprises 16 residues. Germline V gives CDR1 SGHKS, CDR2 YYEKEE (reference sequence). The CDR3 DNA reads as TGTGCCAGCAGCTTGGGAGGACTGGTAAGCACAGATACGCAGTATTTT. Amino acids: CASSLGGLVSTDTQYF.

The chain joins TRBV6-1 to TRBJ2-7; 7 bases are a match to TRBD2. CDR3 length: 14 residues. Germline CDR1 MNHNS, CDR2 SASEGT. V was pared by 6 bases and J by 3 bases, with 8 bases of the junction left unmatched. CDR3 region: CASRGGTDLYEQYF. The CDR3 nucleotides are TGTGCCAGCAGGGGGGGGACCGACCTCTACGAGCAGTACTTC.

The chain employs TRBV7-3 and TRBJ2-2; D is unclear. CDR1 SGHTA and CDR2 FQGTGA come from the germline V gene. The CDR3 is 13 residues long. V lost 4 bases to trimming and J lost 7 bases, with 10 bases between them. The DNA of the CDR3 is TGTGCCAGCAGCTCGGGTTTTCACGGGGAGCTGTTTTTT. Translation gives CASSSGFHGELFF.

V is TRBV27 and J is TRBJ1-5; TRBD1 agrees at 8 bases. With V trimmed by 5 bases and J by 0 bases, 15 bases remained unmatched. The CDR3 contains 19 residues. Germline CDR1 and CDR2: MNHEY and SMNVEV (reference sequence). Written as DNA, the CDR3 is TGTGCCAGCAGTGCTTTAAGGACAGGGAACCTTAATAGCAATCAGCCCCAGCATTTT. This codes for CASSALRTGNLNSNQPQHF.

This clone was seen a few times. The chain combines TRBV7-3 with TRBJ1-6, with TRBD1 as a possible D gene (5 bases). The germline CDR1 and CDR2 sequences are SGHTA and FQGTGA. The CDR3 is 14 amino acids. V gave up 5 bases and J gave up 7 bases, with 12 bases separating them. The CDR3 region has the DNA TGTGCCAGCAGCGTGAGTGGGGGGAATTCACCCCTCCACTTT. Translated: CASSVSGGNSPLHF.

Points on this clone: Compared with germline, one end of the junction differs, possibly owing to a read error. The chain has TRBV7-9 and TRBJ1-1; no definite D call. Germline-derived CDR1 and CDR2 are SEHNR and FQNEAQ (reference sequence). The CDR3 spans 12 residues. The CDR3, as DNA: TGTGCCAGCAGCTTAGAAAACAGTGAAGCTTTCTTT. It specifies CASSLENSEAFF.

The chain uses TRBV6-6 and TRBJ2-5; a weak D match, TRBD1 (5 bases). The germline CDR1 and CDR2 sequences are MNHNY and SVGAGI (reference sequence). V was clipped by 2 bases and J by 3 bases, with 7 bases between them. The CDR3 totals 13 residues. The CDR3 reads CASSYGAEETQYF. CDR3 DNA sequence: TGTGCCAGCAGTTACGGGGCCGAAGAGACCCAGTACTTC.

This clone showed up just once. This chain uses TRBV19 with TRBJ1-5; 9 nucleotides agree with TRBD1. This CDR3 has 16 amino acids. Trimming removed 3 bases from V and 2 bases from J; junction bases left unmatched: 5. Germline V gene sequence: CDR1 LNHDA, CDR2 SQIVND (reference sequence). CDR3 amino acids: CASSIDRGMGNQPQHF. CDR3 coding DNA: TGTGCCAGTAGTATCGACAGGGGGATGGGCAATCAGCCCCAGCATTTT. Full variable domain (remainder filled in from reference TRBV19 and TRBJ1-5): DGGITQSPKYLFRKEGQNVTLSCEQNLNHDAMYWYRQDPGQGLRLIYYSQIVNDFQKGDIAEGYSVSREKKESFPLTVTSAQKNPTAFYLCASSIDRGMGNQPQHFGDGTRLSIL.

The rearrangement links TRBV2 to TRBJ1-1, with D possibly being TRBD1 (6 bases). Germline assignment: CDR1 SNHLY and CDR2 FYNNEI. Deletions cut 6 bases from V and 4 bases from J, with 12 bases between. The CDR3 length is 13 residues. CDR3 sequence reads: CASRLTGLTEAFF. CDR3 sequence (DNA): TGTGCCAGCAGACTAACAGGGCTCACTGAAGCTTTCTTT.